One T cell receptor (beta chain) is described in this entry. Its antigen is unknown. The authors ran a second PCR of 7 to 11 cycles using a sample-barcoded 5' primer and a J-beta primer mix. One entry per CDR3 protein, called by TCRdb with MiXCR from the 5' RACE reads. The data show approximately 1.5 million distinct CDR3 sequences, roughly a third seen once. This sample stems from a study of blood T cells in healthy people across ages. Study at large: Template switching retrieved approximately one barcoded beta molecule for each two T cells. The study, taken as a whole, reports: Underestimates were what the diversity estimates from one million T cells were considered to be. A strong correlation between TCR beta diversity and naive T cell percentage was seen.

Russia was home to the donors, healthy Caucasian individuals aged roughly 6 to 100. Germline V lookup: CDR1 KGHSH, CDR2 LQKENI. The CDR3 has 15 residues. Sequencing was carried out using blood. The TCR was taken from a woman aged 30 to 39 in good health. The V gene is TRBV18, the J gene TRBJ2-7, with D maybe TRBD1 (5 bases). The assigned J gene may be wrong: the sequence end matches TRBJ2-5 better. The CDR3 is CASSPYGRAEETQYF. The CDR3 DNA reads as TGTGCCAGCTCACCATACGGCAGGGCAGAAGAGACCCAGTACTTC.